This T cell receptor beta chain comes out of a study of cytomegalovirus exposure and HLA in healthy donors. A multiplex PCR was run with 60 Vbeta primers and 13 Jbeta primers. Measured with immunoSEQ multiplex PCR; TCRdb has only the in-frame clones, and not every one. The data contain about 200,000 clones, roughly 80% of them singletons. This clone has a single count. The CDR3 spans 15 residues. The V and J ends lost 2 bases and 2 bases, in that order; junction bases with no gene match: 3. Germline V gene lookup returns CDR1 MGHDK and CDR2 SYGVNS. The chain combines TRBV25-1 with TRBJ2-3, with 8 nucleotides matching TRBD2. The TCR originated in a woman aged 50 to 60 in good health and CMV-seropositive. The specimen was PBMCs. The CDR3 region has the DNA TGTGCCAGCAGTGAAGCGGGAGGACCCACAGATACGCAGTATTTT. It specifies CASSEAGGPTDTQYF.